This T cell receptor (beta chain) was recorded in a study of identical twins. TCRdb reprocessed the 5' RACE reads via MiXCR and lists one record per CDR3 protein. The sample consists of about 720,000 distinct CDR3 sequences, roughly 18% of them appearing once. The data were also submitted as part of a second study, on T cells expressing NK-cell markers.

The sequence was collected from a young woman in good health. Material: PBMCs.

CDR3 nucleotide sequence: TGCGCCAGCGGCTGGGGGGGCAACACTGAAGCTTTCTTT. It translates to CASGWGGNTEAFF. The chain joins TRBV5-1 to TRBJ1-1, with a possible D match to TRBD1 (6 bases). CDR1 is SGHRS and CDR2 is YFSETQ in the germline V gene. The CDR3 runs 13 residues. Trimming removed 7 bases at V and 2 bases at J, with 12 bases between.